The 23 T cell receptor beta chains below were found in one sample sequenced in a study of early T cells in non-severe SARS-CoV-2 infection. TCRdb reanalysed the 5' RACE reads using MiXCR and keeps one entry per CDR3 protein. Among tens of thousands of distinct CDR3 sequences listed, approximately 5.2% were seen once. The material sequenced was whole blood. These receptors were collected from an adult who was a healthcare worker with PCR-confirmed SARS-CoV-2 infection or an uninfected control (not recorded which).

This clonotype was seen at least ten times. V usage is TRBV15 and J usage is TRBJ1-6; D unresolved. Germline V gene lookup returns CDR1 LNHNV and CDR2 YYDKDF (reference sequence). The CDR3 extends over 17 amino acids. V lost 0 bases and J lost 9, with 18 bases in between. The CDR3 sequence is CATSRDGLAGLSSPLHF. DNA for the CDR3: TGTGCCACCAGCAGAGATGGTTTGGCAGGATTGAGTTCACCCCTCCACTTT.

This clonotype was seen more than once but under ten times. The V call is TRBV7-2, the J call TRBJ1-1, with 7 bases lining up with TRBD1. The CDR3 spans 13 residues. The trim removed 6 bases at V and 0 bases at J, leaving 1 base unmatched. Per the germline V gene, CDR1 is SGHTA and CDR2 is FQGNSA. The chain's CDR3 is CASRGQLNTEAFF. In DNA, the CDR3 is TGTGCCAGCAGGGGACAGCTGAACACTGAAGCTTTCTTT.

This clonotype was counted only a few times. V gene TRBV7-9 combines with J gene TRBJ1-1; D not certain. This CDR3 has 12 residues. V lost 11 bases to trimming and J lost 0 bases, with 10 bases between them. Germline loops: CDR1 SEHNR, CDR2 FQNEAQ (reference sequence). CDR3 sequence reads: CASSGLNTEAFF. CDR3 DNA: TGTGCCTCCTCCGGCCTGAACACTGAAGCTTTCTTT.

This clonotype came up a few times. The chain uses TRBV7-2 and TRBJ1-3, with a weak D call TRBD1 (5 bases). The V gene's germline CDR1 is SGHTA and CDR2 FQGNSA. Trimming removed 3 bases from V and 0 bases from J, with 12 bases in between. CDR3 length equals 16 residues. The DNA for the CDR3 is TGTGCCAGCAGCTTCCGAGGGGTCAACTCTGGAAACACCATATATTTT. Protein sequence: CASSFRGVNSGNTIYF.

This clonotype was detected ten times or more. This sequence joins TRBV7-2 and TRBJ1-4; 7 positions agree with TRBD1. With 4 bases clipped from V and 3 bases from J, the junction kept 5 bases outside the gene matches. Per germline, CDR1 SGHTA and CDR2 FQGNSA. The CDR3 runs to 15 residues. The CDR3 DNA is TGTGCCAGCAGCTCCACAGGGGCTCCTAATGAAAAACTGTTTTTT. It encodes CASSSTGAPNEKLFF.

This clonotype was seen at least ten times. This sequence joins TRBV12-3 or TRBV12-4 and TRBJ1-2; TRBD1 might be the D (5 bases). The CDR3 covers 14 residues. The V gene lost 4 bases and the J gene lost 6 bases, with 15 bases spanning the gap. The CDR3 DNA reads TGTGCCAGCAGTTCGCCTCCCAGGGAGAATGGCTACACCTTC. This encodes CASSSPPRENGYTF.

This clonotype was seen only a few times. This rearrangement joins TRBV6-6 to TRBJ1-3, with D uncertain. CDR3 length: 15 amino acids. Trimming pared 5 bases from V and 0 bases from J, leaving 11 bases between. CDR1 and CDR2 (germline): MNHNY, SVGAGI (reference sequence). Written as DNA, the CDR3 is TGTGCCAGCAGTCCTAGACTAAGCTCTGGAAACACCATATATTTT. Protein: CASSPRLSSGNTIYF.

This clonotype came up many times. The chain carries TRBV10-3 and TRBJ2-1; D may be TRBD2 (6 bases). The V gene's germline CDR1 is ENHRY and CDR2 SYGVKD. Trimming removed 6 bases from V and 4 bases from J, with 10 bases in between. The CDR3 is made up of 13 amino acids. CDR3 nucleotides: TGTGCCATCAGCGGGGGTGTTTACAATGAGCAGTTCTTC. Protein product: CAISGGVYNEQFF.

At least ten counts were recorded for this clonotype. The V gene is TRBV6-1, the J gene TRBJ2-4; 8 nucleotides match TRBD1. The junction had 1 base not matched to a gene; V was cut back by 5 bases and J by 7 bases. CDR1 is MNHNS and CDR2 is SASEGT in the germline V gene. The CDR3 is 12 residues long. CDR3 protein: CASSRQGNIQYF. In DNA form, the CDR3 reads TGTGCCAGCAGTCGACAGGGGAACATTCAGTACTTC.

This clonotype was seen at least ten times. The rearrangement links TRBV30 to TRBJ2-7, with D unresolved. The CDR3 has 11 amino acids. CDR1 GTSNPN and CDR2 SVGIG come from the germline V gene (reference sequence). The germline V and J ends were trimmed by 2 bases and 3 bases, with 5 bases remaining between them. CDR3: CAWSTSYEQYV. CDR3 nucleotide sequence: TGTGCCTGGAGTACCAGCTACGAGCAGTACGTC.

This clonotype was counted ten times or more. The chain couples TRBV12-5 to TRBJ2-1, with a tentative D call TRBD2 (5 bases). CDR1 and CDR2 from the germline V gene are LGHNT and FRNRAP. Trimming shortened V by 5 bases and J by 0 bases, and 17 bases separated the two germline ends. This CDR3 is built from 17 residues. In nucleotides, the CDR3 is TGTGCTAGTGGTAGTACGCTCGAGGGAAGCTCCTACAATGAGCAGTTCTTC. Amino acid sequence: CASGSTLEGSSYNEQFF. The entire variable domain, with the rest obtained from reference TRBV12-5 and TRBJ2-1, is as follows: DARVTQTPRHKVTEMGQEVTMRCQPILGHNTVFWYRQTMMQGLELLAYFRNRAPLDDSGMPKDRFSAEMPDATLATLKIQPSEPRDSAVYFCASGSTLEGSSYNEQFFGPGTRLTVL.

This clonotype has ten or more counts. This CDR3 reads CSARKSGGYEQYF. The CDR3 DNA is TGCAGTGCTAGGAAGAGCGGGGGCTACGAGCAGTACTTC. V and J are TRBV20-1 and TRBJ2-7; 8 nucleotides align to TRBD2. Per the germline V gene, CDR1 is DFQATT and CDR2 is SNEGSKA (reference sequence). CDR3 length: 13 residues. V lost 3 bases and J lost 3; bases outside the gene matches: 4.

The table lists this clonotype with many counts. This chain joins TRBV12-3 or TRBV12-4 and TRBJ1-2; D call uncertain. V dropped 6 bases and J dropped 2 bases, with 19 bases sitting between them. The CDR3 consists of 16 residues. Here the CDR3 reads CASSYDGVGVNYGYTF. The CDR3 DNA sequence: TGTGCCAGCAGCTACGACGGGGTTGGAGTAAACTATGGCTACACCTTC.

This clonotype was seen at least ten times. The chain is built from TRBV2 and TRBJ2-7, with 7 bases that match TRBD2. Germline trimming cut 5 bases from V and 1 base from J; bases unmatched to any gene: 8. The CDR3 totals 15 residues. Germline V gene data show CDR1 as SNHLY and CDR2 as FYNNEI. The CDR3 loop reads CASSLGGSLSYEQYF. The DNA for the CDR3 is TGTGCCAGCAGTTTGGGGGGGAGTCTATCCTACGAGCAGTACTTC.

This clonotype was counted many times. This sequence joins TRBV6-2 or TRBV6-3 and TRBJ2-1, with a possible D match to TRBD1 (6 bases). Between the trimmed V and J ends, which lost 6 bases and 14 bases, there was a span of 14 bases. The germline V gene has CDR1 MNHEY and CDR2 SVGEGT. The CDR3 is made up of 11 amino acids. In DNA form, the CDR3 reads TGTGCCAGCAGCGGTGGGGGCAGGGAGTTCTTC. It codes for CASSGGGREFF.

In the case of this clonotype: This could be a read error, since a much larger clone is one nucleotide away. The CDR3 spells CASSTPRRGSYNEQFF. The CDR3 region has the DNA TGTGCCAGCAGTACACCAAGACGGGGCTCCTACAATGAGCAGTTCTTC. The rearrangement joins TRBV6-2 or TRBV6-3 to TRBJ2-1; TRBD2 might be the D (5 bases). This CDR3 has 16 amino acids. V dropped 5 bases and J dropped 0 bases, with 14 bases sitting between them. Per germline, CDR1 MNHEY and CDR2 SVGEGT.

This clonotype was observed a few times. This chain connects TRBV29-1 to TRBJ1-5; 7 positions agree with TRBD1. This CDR3 region has 13 residues. The germline gives CDR1 SQVTM, CDR2 ANQGSEA. J was trimmed by 5 bases and V by 7 bases; bases with no gene match: 8. CDR3 protein: CSACIDRDQPQHF. CDR3 DNA sequence: TGCAGCGCCTGCATAGACAGGGATCAGCCCCAGCATTTT.

This chain uses TRBV3-2 with TRBJ2-7. TRBV3-2 is flagged as a pseudogene. CDR3 size: 14 residues. CDR3 bases: TGTGCCAGCAGCCAAGGGGGTTGGAGTTACGAGCAGTACTTC. It encodes CASSQGGWSYEQYF.

The table lists this clonotype with many counts. The genes are TRBV5-1 and TRBJ2-1; 9 nucleotides match TRBD2. Per germline, CDR1 SGHRS and CDR2 YFSETQ. The CDR3 has 17 residues. The ends lost 4 bases at V and 0 bases at J; junction bases unmatched: 8. CDR3 DNA: TGCGCCAGCAGCGTCGGCGGGAGGGGGAGCTCCTACAATGAGCAGTTCTTC. This sequence encodes CASSVGGRGSSYNEQFF.

This clonotype was observed a few times. V and J are TRBV6-5 and TRBJ2-3, with D perhaps matching TRBD2 (5 bases). V gave up 2 bases and J gave up 4 bases, with 13 bases separating them. CDR3 size: 15 residues. The germline V gene encodes CDR1 MNHEY and CDR2 SVGAGI. The CDR3 DNA is TGTGCCAGCAGTTACGGGATTGCGGGCGCAGATACGCAGTATTTT. This encodes CASSYGIAGADTQYF.

This clonotype was counted between two and nine times. This rearrangement joins TRBV7-2 to TRBJ2-4, with D perhaps given as TRBD1 or TRBD2 (6 bases each). The CDR3 is made up of 13 amino acids. CDR1 and CDR2 from the germline V gene are SGHTA and FQGNSA. V lost 6 bases and J 7 bases, leaving 13 bases between the germline ends. The CDR3 coding sequence is TGTGCCAGCAGAGTAGGGGGGAGGAACATTCAGTACTTC. It encodes CASRVGGRNIQYF.

Ten or more counts support this clonotype. The V call is TRBV6-2 or TRBV6-3, the J call TRBJ2-3; no firm D call. Between the trimmed V and J ends, which lost 2 bases and 4 bases, there was a span of 16 bases. This CDR3 is built from 16 residues. CDR1 and CDR2 (germline): MNHEY, SVGEGT. The CDR3 loop is CASSYPADGWADTQYF. CDR3 bases: TGTGCCAGCAGTTACCCAGCTGACGGGTGGGCAGATACGCAGTATTTT.

The chain carries TRBV6-5 and TRBJ2-5; weak D call: TRBD1 (6 bases). This CDR3 has 13 amino acids. CDR1 MNHEY and CDR2 SVGAGI come from the germline V gene. Trimming removed 6 bases from V and 5 bases from J, with 13 bases in between. As DNA, the CDR3 is TGTGCCAGCAGCTCCTCGAGGGGGGAGACCCAGTACTTC. Its protein is CASSSSRGETQYF.